This T cell receptor (beta chain) was sequenced for a study of T cell changes during pregnancy in multiple sclerosis. This CDR3 spans 14 amino acids. With V trimmed by 8 bases and J by 2 bases, 5 bases remained unmatched. CDR1 is SNHLY, CDR2 FYNNEI, per germline. The repertoire was sequenced with immunoSEQ multiplex PCR; TCRdb's copy has only in-frame clones and lacks some. The sample records approximately 37,000 clones, 92% being singletons. This clone was observed a handful of times. Sample: CD4+ T cells from peripheral blood mononuclear cells, taken before pregnancy. V usage is TRBV2 and J usage is TRBJ2-5; 10 bases align to TRBD1. This receptor was identified in a female donor with multiple sclerosis, enrolled in a pregnancy study. The CDR3 bases are TGTGCCAGCTCCAGGGACAGGGGACAAGAGACCCAGTACTTC. This encodes CASSRDRGQETQYF.